This TCR beta chain was recovered during a study of cytotoxic CD8 clonotypes in ibrutinib-treated CLL. Study-level background: Across the patients, roughly 10 were relapsed/refractory, over 14 treatment-naive and 17 to 18 IGHV unmutated. The samples contained 260,000 or so productive templates on average. They also contained an average of roughly 90,000 productive rearrangements. General study points: Clonality was elevated at ibrutinib response and had returned toward baseline at progression. Rare overall, public clonotypes shrank or held steady under therapy.

The method was immunoSEQ multiplex PCR; TCRdb's version includes in-frame clones alone and lacks a portion of them. The top ten clones hold approximately 5.1% of a sample with about 150,000 clones, approximately 80% of them seen once. On this clone: The antigen is undetermined.

V was pared by 0 bases and J by 4 bases, with 4 bases between. The CDR3 is made up of 13 amino acids. Germline-derived CDR1 and CDR2 are SEHNR and FQNEAQ (reference sequence). The V gene is TRBV7-9, the J gene TRBJ1-3; D not certain. This sample comprised PBMCs, obtained after 24 months of ibrutinib treatment. The source of this sequence is a human donor with chronic lymphocytic leukemia. CDR3 coding DNA: TGTGCCAGCAGCTTAGCGGAGGGAAACACCATATATTTT. Protein product: CASSLAEGNTIYF.